The clone carrying this T cell receptor (beta chain) ranks as medium-sized. The antigen is unknown. These data originate in a study of vaccination and CD4 T cells after COVID-19. Cultured CD4+ T cells had their DNA profiled by the Oncomine TCR Beta short-read assay. TCRdb fed the PCR reads into MiXCR, producing one record per CDR3 protein. The repertoire consists of approximately 15,000 distinct CDR3 sequences, with 35% occurring once and the leading ten covering just over 14%. The CDR3 consists of 12 residues. The germline CDR1 and CDR2 sequences are SQVTM and ANQGSEA. V dropped 4 bases and J dropped 0 bases, with 3 bases sitting between them. Treatment denoted: approximately nine-day PBMC culture with coronavirus spike peptide pools or control peptides (ViraFEST assay).

Source material: cultured CD4+ T cells from blood. This sequence was found in a human donor with COVID-19. The chain recombines TRBV29-1 with TRBJ2-2; D not resolved. The CDR3 nucleotides are TGCAGCGTTGGTACGAACACCGGGGAGCTGTTTTTT. It encodes CSVGTNTGELFF.